This TCR beta chain originates from a study of monozygotic twins with inflammatory bowel disease (dated by TCRdb to the late 2010s). Regarding the study in general: The full study comprised 28 monozygotic twin pairs: nine German pairs (four IBD-concordant, five IBD-discordant) and 19 IBD-discordant Danish pairs. Disease-associated traits were sought mainly through comparisons between IBD patients and their genetically identical healthy co-twins within discordant pairs. Each individual had, on average, about 151 000 unique TCRalpha sequences and 181 000 unique TCRbeta sequences available for analysis.

From each donor, a 2.5 ml peripheral blood sample was drawn into PAXgene tubes and stored at -80 degrees C. Without any T cell sorting, total RNA was extracted from whole blood using the PAXgene blood miRNA kit on an automated QIAcube. Peripheral blood from monozygotic twin pairs concordant or discordant for inflammatory bowel disease was subjected to deep TCRalpha and TCRbeta repertoire profiling with unique molecular barcoding. Smoking habits were recorded for all twin pairs, and each individual was classified as a current, former or never smoker. CDR1 and CDR2, per the germline V gene, are MGHRA and YSYEKL. Including cysteine and phenylalanine, the CDR3 has 15 amino acids. This entry has no DNA. Library generation was performed with 5' RACE. The input for every TCR library was approximately 3,500 ng of total RNA. For each sample, cDNA was synthesized in eight separate reactions using SMARTScribe reverse transcriptase. During cDNA synthesis, template switching introduced unique molecular identifiers that contained a 6-nucleotide sample barcode. TCRalpha and TCRbeta cDNA was amplified in two nested PCRs of about 17 and 10 cycles, and bead purification was carried out after each PCR. Before amplification, cDNA was treated with uracil DNA-glycosylase and purified using the QIAquick PCR purification kit. The second PCR added Illumina TruSeq-compatible adapters along with sample-specific barcodes. Library quality and concentration were assessed using TapeStation and Qubit, and roughly 5.5 ng of each library was pooled. Sequencing of pooled libraries was carried out on an Illumina HiSeq2500 single-index Rapid Run using 2 x 100 bp reads and custom sequencing primers. As for the original processing: UMI-based consensus assembly with MiGEC version 1.2.6 was used to correct PCR and sequencing errors. MiXCR version 2.1.1 was used to carry out V(D)J alignment, clonotype assembly and CDR3 extraction. To normalise gene usage, clonotype sharing and MAIT/NKT TCR abundance, the analysis used the top 1000, 10 000 and 20 000 clonotypes per sample. After downsampling to 27 000 UMIs, diversity was calculated as the inverse Simpson index using the vegan R package. Paired Mann-Whitney U tests were applied to discordant twin pairs, and Benjamini-Hochberg correction was used for multiple testing. TCRdb reanalyzed the reads, keeping one entry per CDR3 protein sequence and omitting DNA. Here the V and J calls rest on TCRdb's processing, not on the authors' analysis. The sample's records list 400,000 to 500,000 distinct CDR3 sequences. In total, the top ten clones hold roughly 2.5% of the sample.

Overall study results and their limits: Distinction between different T cell subtypes could not be achieved in the analysis. TCRbeta repertoire diversity, by inverse Simpson index, was decreased in IBD patients compared with their healthy co-twins. Background noise and inter-individual variability may have been introduced into the repertoires by the differing immunosuppressive treatments among patients. No difference in repertoire similarity was observed between concordant and discordant twins, possibly owing to limited statistical power. Fewer clonotypes were shared with other individuals by IBD patients than by healthy twins, most markedly in patients showing signs of disease activity. No single strong signal or clonotype linked to IBD turned up in the results, so the idea that one exists was not supported.

Turning to this clonotype: No cognate antigen has been identified for it.

The sequencing sample was made of blood. This clonotype was sampled from a human donor with ulcerative colitis or Crohn's disease, or a healthy co-twin of an affected twin (not recorded which). This sequence uses TRBV4-1 and TRBJ1-6; TCRdb's D call, TRBD1, is unchecked because there is no DNA. The CDR3 region reads CASSQADRENSPLHF.